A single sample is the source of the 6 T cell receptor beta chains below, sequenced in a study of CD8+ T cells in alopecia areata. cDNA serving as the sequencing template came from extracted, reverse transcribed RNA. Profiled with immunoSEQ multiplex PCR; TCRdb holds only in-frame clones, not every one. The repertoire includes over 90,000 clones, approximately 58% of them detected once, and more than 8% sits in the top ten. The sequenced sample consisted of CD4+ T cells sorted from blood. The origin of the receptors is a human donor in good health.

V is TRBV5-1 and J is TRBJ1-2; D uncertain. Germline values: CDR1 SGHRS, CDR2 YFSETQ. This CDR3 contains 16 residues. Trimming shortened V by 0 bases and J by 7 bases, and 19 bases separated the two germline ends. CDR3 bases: TGCGCCAGCAGCTTGGAGGACTTGCGGGGAATTCGTGGCTACACCTTC. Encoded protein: CASSLEDLRGIRGYTF.

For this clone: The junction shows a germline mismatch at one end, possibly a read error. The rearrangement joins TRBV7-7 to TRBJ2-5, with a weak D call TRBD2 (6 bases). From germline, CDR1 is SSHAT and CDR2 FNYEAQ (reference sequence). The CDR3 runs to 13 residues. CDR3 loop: CASSSGGVETQYF. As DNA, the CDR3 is TGTGCTAGCAGCTCTGGCGGGGTAGAGACCCAGTACTTC. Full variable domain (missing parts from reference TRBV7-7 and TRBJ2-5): GAGVSQSPRYKVTKRGQDVTLRCDPISSHATLYWYQQALGQGPEFLTYFNYEAQPDKSGLPSDRFSAERPEGSISTLTIQRTEQRDSAMYRCASSSGGVETQYFGPGTRLLVL.

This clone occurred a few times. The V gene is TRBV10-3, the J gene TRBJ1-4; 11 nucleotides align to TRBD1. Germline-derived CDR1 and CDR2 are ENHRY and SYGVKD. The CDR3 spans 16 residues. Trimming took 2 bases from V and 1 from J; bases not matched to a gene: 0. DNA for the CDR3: TGTGCCATCAGTGAGGGGACAGGGGGAACTAATGAAAAACTGTTTTTT. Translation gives CAISEGTGGTNEKLFF.

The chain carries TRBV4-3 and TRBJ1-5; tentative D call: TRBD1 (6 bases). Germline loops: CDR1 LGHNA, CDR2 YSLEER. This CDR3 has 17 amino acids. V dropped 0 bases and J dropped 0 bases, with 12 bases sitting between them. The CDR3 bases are TGCGCCAGCAGCCAAGATCGACGGACAGATAGCAATCAGCCCCAGCATTTT. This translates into CASSQDRRTDSNQPQHF.

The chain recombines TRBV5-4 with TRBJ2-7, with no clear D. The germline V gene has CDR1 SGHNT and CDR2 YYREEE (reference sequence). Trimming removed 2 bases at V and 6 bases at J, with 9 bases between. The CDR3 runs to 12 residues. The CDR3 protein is CASSFIPGEQYF. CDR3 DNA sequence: TGTGCCAGCAGCTTTATCCCAGGCGAGCAGTACTTC. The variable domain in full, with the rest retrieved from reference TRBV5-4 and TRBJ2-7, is ETGVTQSPTHLIKTRGQQVTLRCSSQSGHNTVSWYQQALGQGPQFIFQYYREEENGRGNFPPRFSGLQFPNYSSELNVNALELDDSALYLCASSFIPGEQYFGPGTRLTVT.

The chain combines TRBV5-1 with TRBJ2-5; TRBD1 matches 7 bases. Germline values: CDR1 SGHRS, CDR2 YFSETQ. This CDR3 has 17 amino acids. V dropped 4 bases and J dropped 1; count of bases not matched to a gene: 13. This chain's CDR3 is CASSPGGRGSVQETQYF. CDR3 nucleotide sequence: TGCGCCAGCAGCCCCGGCGGCAGGGGGTCGGTCCAAGAGACCCAGTACTTC.